The rows below give T cell receptor beta chains drawn from one sample of a study of T cell responses to AZD1222 COVID-19 vaccine. Repertoires were generated with immunoSEQ multiplex PCR, while TCRdb's copy carries only in-frame clones and drops some. There are 100,000 to 150,000 clones in the sample; 75% to 90% occur only once, and approximately 5.4% lies in the top ten. The specimen was peripheral blood, collected on day 0 of AZD1222 vaccination. These receptors all come from an adult in good health. Each CDR3 is given with its conserved first and last residue. The D gene is left open where the match is weak. Clone size appears in some rows only: once, few, many, or a class for an expanded clone.

J,size,D,V,DNA,CDR3
TRBJ1-3,NA,NA,TRBV19,TGTGCCAGTAGCGCTCCAGTTGGGGACACCATATATTTT,CASSAPVGDTIYF
TRBJ1-1,NA,TRBD1,TRBV6-2/TRBV6-3,TGTGCCAGCAGACCTACAGGGGGCACTGAAGCTTTCTTT,CASRPTGGTEAFF
TRBJ1-5,NA,NA,TRBV6-4,TGTGCCAGCAGTGTCAGGGCGGATCAGCCCCAGCATTTT,CASSVRADQPQHF
TRBJ1-2,NA,NA,TRBV3-1/TRBV3-2,TGTGCCAGCAGCCACTCCAGAAGTACTAACTATGGCTACACCTTC,CASSHSRSTNYGYTF
TRBJ2-3,NA,TRBD1,TRBV6-2/TRBV6-3,TGTGCCAGCAGTTGGGGCGCGCAACAGGGGTCAGATACGCAGTATTTT,CASSWGAQQGSDTQYF
TRBJ2-3,once,NA,TRBV2,TGTGCCAGCAGTGGGTCTGCAGATACGCAGTATTTT,CASSGSADTQYF
TRBJ2-7,NA,TRBD1,TRBV6-5,TGTGCCAGCAGTCGCCCCGGGACAGGGTCATACGAGCAGTACTTC,CASSRPGTGSYEQYF
TRBJ2-5,NA,TRBD2,TRBV4-1,TGCGCCAGCAGCCAAGGACTAGCGGGAGGGCAAGAGACCCAGTACTTC,CASSQGLAGGQETQYF
TRBJ1-5,NA,NA,TRBV7-9,TGTGCCAGCAGCTTAGCTGATCAGCCCCAGCATTTT,CASSLADQPQHF
TRBJ1-6,NA,TRBD1,TRBV6-2/TRBV6-3,TGTGCCAGCGGCCAACAGGGGTCTAATTCACCCCTCCACTTT,CASGQQGSNSPLHF
TRBJ1-1,NA,TRBD1,TRBV11-2,TGTGCCAGCAGCGCAGACAGGGGTACTGAAGCTTTCTTT,CASSADRGTEAFF
TRBJ2-7,once,TRBD2,TRBV28,TGTGCCAGCAGTTCGCGGGGGGGACCCTACGAGCAGTACTTC,CASSSRGGPYEQYF
TRBJ1-4,NA,TRBD1,TRBV7-2,TGTGCCAGCAGCTTGACAGGGGGTAATGAAAAACTGTTTTTT,CASSLTGGNEKLFF
TRBJ1-1,NA,NA,TRBV6-5,TGTGCCACGGGGTGGGGCGACACTGAAGCTTTCTTT,CATGWGDTEAFF
TRBJ2-2,NA,NA,TRBV28,TGTGCCAGCAGTTTATGGGCTTACACCGGGGAGCTGTTTTTT,CASSLWAYTGELFF
TRBJ1-5,NA,NA,TRBV19,TGTGCCAGTAGTAGAGCGATCAATCAGCCCCAGCATTTT,CASSRAINQPQHF
TRBJ2-1,few,TRBD2,TRBV11-1,TGTGCCAGCAGCCCTCGGACTAGCGGGTCCAATGAGCAGTTCTTC,CASSPRTSGSNEQFF
TRBJ2-5,NA,NA,TRBV30,TGTGCCTGGAGACCTCTAGGAGAGACCCAGTACTTC,CAWRPLGETQYF
TRBJ1-1,NA,NA,TRBV19,TGTGCCAGTAGTATTCGTGTTGAAGCTTTCTTT,CASSIRVEAFF
TRBJ1-1,once,NA,TRBV6-5,TGTGCCAGCAGTTACTCACTCCCCGGACCTGAAGCTTTCTTT,CASSYSLPGPEAFF
TRBJ2-3,NA,NA,TRBV2,TGTGCCAGCAGGGACAGTTCAGATACGCAGTATTTT,CASRDSSDTQYF
TRBJ2-3,NA,TRBD2,TRBV6-2/TRBV6-3,TGTGCCAGCAGTTCGGGACTAGCGGCATTCACAGATACGCAGTATTTT,CASSSGLAAFTDTQYF
TRBJ2-2,NA,NA,TRBV28,TGTGCCAGCATCTCCGGGGACCTCGCCGGGGAGCTGTTTTTT,CASISGDLAGELFF
TRBJ2-2,NA,TRBD1,TRBV6-5,TGTGCCAGCAGTCGACAGGGTACTAGCACCGGGGAGCTGTTTTTT,CASSRQGTSTGELFF
TRBJ1-1,once,NA,TRBV28,TGTGCCAGCGGTCGGTTCAGGGGTTGGAACACTGAAGCTTTCTTT,CASGRFRGWNTEAFF
TRBJ2-1,NA,TRBD2,TRBV19,TGTGCCAGTAGTACCCCGGGACTAGACTACAATGAGCAGTTCTTC,CASSTPGLDYNEQFF
TRBJ1-1,NA,TRBD1,TRBV5-1,TGCGCCAGCAGGTTGACAGGGATAAACACTGAAGCTTTCTTT,CASRLTGINTEAFF
TRBJ1-2,NA,NA,TRBV20-1,TGCAGTGCTAGTGCGGGGCCCAACTATGGCTACACCTTC,CSASAGPNYGYTF
TRBJ2-3,NA,NA,TRBV2,TGTGCCAGCAGGGGCGGGGATACGCAGTATTTT,CASRGGDTQYF
TRBJ2-3,NA,TRBD2,TRBV7-2,TGTGCCAGCAGCTTCCAGCGGGGACTCACAGATACGCAGTATTTT,CASSFQRGLTDTQYF
TRBJ1-2,NA,NA,TRBV15,TGTGCCACCAGCAGAGATCTAGGGGGCTATGGCTACACCTTC,CATSRDLGGYGYTF
TRBJ2-1,NA,TRBD2,TRBV7-8,TGTGCCAGCAAGACTAGCGGGAGGGCGGGTGAGCAGTTCTTC,CASKTSGRAGEQFF
TRBJ2-4,once,TRBD2,TRBV27,TGTGCCAGCAGTCCGCGACTAGCCGTTGGCAAAAACATTCAGTACTTC,CASSPRLAVGKNIQYF
TRBJ1-4,NA,NA,TRBV29-1,TGCAGCGTTGCCCCAGGGTCTAATGAAAAACTGTTTTTT,CSVAPGSNEKLFF
TRBJ1-2,NA,NA,TRBV3-1/TRBV3-2,TGTGCCAGCAGCCAAGATGAGGGGTACTATGGCTACACCTTC,CASSQDEGYYGYTF
TRBJ2-1,NA,TRBD1,TRBV6-5,TGTGCCAGCAGTCGAACAGGGGATAATGGTTATGAGCAGTTCTTC,CASSRTGDNGYEQFF
TRBJ2-3,NA,TRBD1,TRBV7-9,TGTGCCAGCAGCACAGGGGGCGGAGGGCGGGATACGCAGTATTTT,CASSTGGGGRDTQYF
TRBJ2-3,NA,TRBD2,TRBV7-3,TGTGCCAGCAGCTCTAGCGGGGGGGCGGGAGATACGCAGTATTTT,CASSSSGGAGDTQYF
TRBJ2-7,NA,NA,TRBV13,TGTGCCAGCAGCTTAGCAGGGTACTCCTACGAGCAGTACTTC,CASSLAGYSYEQYF
TRBJ1-1,NA,NA,TRBV7-3,TGTGCCAGCAGCTTTGGGGGGCGGCACACTGAAGCTTTCTTT,CASSFGGRHTEAFF
TRBJ2-2,once,NA,TRBV27,TGTGCCAGCAGTTTATGGGGGGCCGGGGAGCTGTTTTTT,CASSLWGAGELFF
TRBJ2-2,NA,NA,TRBV2,TGTGCCAGTTCCCCGGGGGTCCGCCCGGACACCGGGGAGCTGTTTTTT,CASSPGVRPDTGELFF
TRBJ2-7,few,NA,TRBV12-3/TRBV12-4,TGTGCCAGCAGTTCCCCGGAAAGGTACGAGCAGTACTTC,CASSSPERYEQYF
TRBJ2-1,NA,NA,TRBV2,TGTGCCACTAGGAGAGGCCGGGGAGATGAGCAGTTCTTC,CATRRGRGDEQFF
TRBJ1-3,NA,NA,TRBV30,TGTGCCTGGGAGGCCGGGGGAAACACCATATATTTT,CAWEAGGNTIYF
TRBJ1-2,NA,NA,TRBV5-6,TGTGCCAGCAGCGTTGGACACTATGGCTACACCTTC,CASSVGHYGYTF
TRBJ1-6,once,NA,TRBV4-2,TGTGCCAGCAGCCAAGAGTCGATTTCACCCCTCCACTTT,CASSQESISPLHF
TRBJ1-2,NA,NA,TRBV29-1,TGCAGCGTTCGTTTTCAGGACCACTATGGCTACACCTTC,CSVRFQDHYGYTF
TRBJ2-2,NA,TRBD1,TRBV28,TGTGCCAGCAGTCGGACAGGTTCGAACACCGGGGAGCTGTTTTTT,CASSRTGSNTGELFF
TRBJ1-5,NA,NA,TRBV29-1,TGCAGCGTTGATATGGGCAAGGGACAGCCCCAGCATTTT,CSVDMGKGQPQHF
TRBJ1-4,NA,NA,TRBV2,TGTGCCAGCAGTGTCGACGGAGGGAATGAAAAACTGTTTTTT,CASSVDGGNEKLFF
TRBJ1-3,NA,NA,TRBV2,TGTGCCAGCAGTGCCACATACGGCTCTGGAAACACCATATATTTT,CASSATYGSGNTIYF
TRBJ2-1,NA,NA,TRBV12-5,TGTGCTAGTGGTTACATGGGGAGCTACAATGAGCAGTTCTTC,CASGYMGSYNEQFF
TRBJ2-2,NA,NA,TRBV28,TGTGCCAGCAGTTCACCAAGACGTGGCACCGGGGAGCTGTTTTTT,CASSSPRRGTGELFF
TRBJ1-1,NA,NA,TRBV5-4,TGTGCCAGCAGCTCAAGAGAGTTAGACACTGAAGCTTTCTTT,CASSSRELDTEAFF
TRBJ1-4,NA,NA,TRBV2,TGTGCCAGCAGATCGGGACTCATAGGAGAAAAACTGTTTTTT,CASRSGLIGEKLFF
TRBJ1-4,NA,NA,TRBV29-1,TGCAGCGCCCGCTACAGGACAACTAATGAAAAACTGTTTTTT,CSARYRTTNEKLFF
TRBJ1-2,NA,NA,TRBV6-5,TGTGCCAGCAGTTGGCAGAACTATGGCTACACCTTC,CASSWQNYGYTF
TRBJ2-7,NA,NA,TRBV28,TGTGCCAGCAGTTTATCCGGTAACTCCTACGAGCAGTACTTC,CASSLSGNSYEQYF
TRBJ1-1,NA,NA,TRBV7-2,TGTGCCAGCAGCTTAAATATGGCAGGCCCAGACAGGAACACTGAAGCTTTCTTT,CASSLNMAGPDRNTEAFF